Shown below are 20 T cell receptor beta chains from a single sample sequenced in a study of T cells in Graves' hyperthyroidism and ophthalmopathy. The TCR beta CDR3 regions underwent amplification using RNA transcripts as the source. First-round RT-PCR of the TCR CDR3 relied on the HTBI primer set. In TCRdb, the multiplex PCR reads were re-called with MiXCR into one record per CDR3 protein. The data hold around 380,000 distinct CDR3 sequences, with less than 15% observed a single time. The sequencing sample was made of blood. Receptors were obtained from a man aged 25-45 years with Graves' hyperthyroidism that later progressed to Graves' ophthalmopathy.

This clonotype was counted only a few times. V and J are TRBV2 and TRBJ1-1; 12 positions agree with TRBD1. V lost 6 bases to trimming and J lost 10 bases; unmatched junction nucleotides: 3. Germline CDR1 and CDR2: SNHLY and FYNNEI. The CDR3 has 12 residues. The CDR3 coding sequence is TGTGCCAGCAGGGGACAGGGGGCCGGAGCTTTCTTT. Amino acid sequence: CASRGQGAGAFF.

Notes on this clonotype: This may be a read error, as it is one base from a much larger clone. The CDR3 carries no conserved terminal phenylalanine or tryptophan, so it likely arises from a read error. The CDR3 DNA is TGTGCCACCAGTGACAATTCCTACGAGCAGTACCTC. It is translated as CATSDNSYEQYL. The chain combines TRBV24-1 with TRBJ2-7; no clear D. V was clipped by 4 bases and J by 1 base, with 4 bases between them. CDR1 and CDR2 from the germline V gene are KGHDR and SFDVKD. This CDR3 has 12 amino acids.

The rearrangement links TRBV5-1 to TRBJ2-5, with 12 nucleotides matching TRBD2. The trim removed 7 bases at V and 5 bases at J, leaving 15 bases unmatched. This CDR3 region has 17 residues. Germline V gene lookup returns CDR1 SGHRS and CDR2 YFSETQ. CDR3 protein: CASWRGLAGGPLETQYF. CDR3 coding DNA: TGCGCCAGCTGGAGGGGCCTAGCGGGGGGGCCATTGGAGACCCAGTACTTC.

A note on this clonotype: This sequence may be a read error, since a much larger clone differs from it by one base. The chain couples TRBV28 to TRBJ1-2; 7 nucleotides align to TRBD1. This CDR3 has 22 amino acids. CDR1 and CDR2 (germline): MDHEN, SYDVKM. The CDR3 is CASSSGTVSMATNSRGSVGCTF. The CDR3 DNA reads TGTGCCAGCAGTTCCGGGACAGTCTCTATGGCTACAAACAGCAGGGGATCGGTTGGCTGCACCTTC.

This clonotype appeared many times. This chain links TRBV2 with TRBJ1-5; D is unclear. CDR3 length: 13 residues. The V and J ends lost 7 bases and 5 bases respectively, with 12 bases between them. Germline V gene data show CDR1 as SNHLY and CDR2 as FYNNEI. Written as DNA, the CDR3 is TGTGCCAGCAATTTTATGGAGGATCAGCCCCAGCATTTT. Its protein is CASNFMEDQPQHF.

This clonotype was detected ten times or more. The gene calls are TRBV12-5 and TRBJ2-2; unclear D gene. V gave up 5 bases and J gave up 4 bases, with 5 bases separating them. In germline, CDR1 is LGHNT, CDR2 FRNRAP. CDR3 length: 12 residues. CDR3 residues: CASGPSTGELFF. The CDR3 DNA is TGTGCTAGTGGTCCTAGCACCGGGGAGCTGTTTTTT.

This clonotype was counted many times. The chain has TRBV2 and TRBJ1-5; D possibly corresponds to TRBD1 (5 bases). The CDR3 sequence is 14 residues long. Trimming stripped 8 bases from V and 3 bases from J, with 14 bases between. Germline CDR1 reads SNHLY; CDR2 reads FYNNEI. CDR3 DNA sequence: TGTGCCAGCGCCAGTATAGGGGTCAATCAGCCCCAGCATTTT. Translated, it gives CASASIGVNQPQHF.

This clonotype was observed a few times. The chain has TRBV24-1 and TRBJ1-1, with 7 bases fitting TRBD1. The V gene end was trimmed by 6 bases and the J gene end by 4 bases; junction bases not matched to a gene: 4. CDR1 and CDR2 (germline): KGHDR, SFDVKD. This CDR3 contains 13 residues. CDR3 region: CATSRGGFTEAFF. CDR3 nucleotides: TGTGCCACCAGTCGAGGGGGCTTCACTGAAGCTTTCTTT.

This clonotype has ten or more counts. The V gene is TRBV28, the J gene TRBJ2-7; weak D call: TRBD1 (5 bases). Per germline, CDR1 MDHEN and CDR2 SYDVKM. This CDR3 spans 14 amino acids. Trimming pared 2 bases from V and 3 bases from J, leaving 11 bases between. CDR3 loop: CASSLVGVVYEQYF. The DNA of the CDR3 is TGTGCCAGCAGTTTAGTAGGGGTAGTCTACGAGCAGTACTTC.

V usage is TRBV10-3 and J usage is TRBJ1-5; D may be TRBD1 (5 bases). Trimming cost V 7 bases and J 5 bases, with 12 bases left between them. Germline CDR1 ENHRY, CDR2 SYGVKD. The CDR3 contains 13 residues. The CDR3 reads CAITNRRDQPQHF. For the CDR3, the DNA is TGTGCCATCACCAACAGGAGGGATCAGCCCCAGCATTTT.

This clonotype has a count of ten or more. The chain recombines TRBV6-1 with TRBJ1-5; TRBD1 might be the D (5 bases). The germline V and J ends were trimmed by 6 bases and 6 bases, with 12 bases remaining between them. CDR3 length: 13 amino acids. CDR1 is MNHNS, CDR2 SASEGT, per germline. CDR3 bases: TGTGCCAGCAGGCAGGGTTCGAGTCAGCCCCAGCATTTT. It is translated as CASRQGSSQPQHF.

There are many counts of this clonotype. V usage is TRBV20-1 and J usage is TRBJ1-1, with 9 bases that match TRBD1. Germline lookup yields CDR1 DFQATT and CDR2 SNEGSKA (reference sequence). This CDR3 comprises 15 residues. V lost 6 bases to trimming and J lost 4 bases; unmatched junction nucleotides: 12. CDR3 nucleotides: TGCAGTGCCAAGGACAGGGGTTGGGCTGGCACTGAAGCTTTCTTT. Its translation: CSAKDRGWAGTEAFF.

This clonotype has ten or more counts. The chain joins TRBV7-2 to TRBJ2-3, with 7 bases matching TRBD1. With V trimmed by 4 bases and J by 4 bases, 5 bases remained unmatched. There are 14 residues in the CDR3. CDR1 is SGHTA, CDR2 FQGNSA, per germline. CDR3 in amino acids: CASSWGTAADTQYF. The DNA of the CDR3 is TGTGCCAGCAGCTGGGGGACAGCCGCAGATACGCAGTATTTT.

Only a few counts were recorded for this clonotype. The chain combines TRBV20-1 with TRBJ1-5; D gene uncertain. V lost 5 bases and J lost 8, with 16 bases in between. Germline V CDR1 and CDR2: DFQATT, SNEGSKA (reference sequence). CDR3 length: 13 amino acids. The CDR3 is CSAPTGILKPQHF. Written as DNA, the CDR3 is TGCAGTGCTCCGACGGGAATTCTCAAGCCCCAGCATTTT.

This clonotype was detected many times. This rearrangement joins TRBV20-1 to TRBJ2-3, with 8 bases lining up with TRBD2. The CDR3 runs to 15 residues. Per germline, CDR1 DFQATT and CDR2 SNEGSKA (reference sequence). The junction had 9 bases not matched to a gene; V was cut back by 6 bases and J by 1 base. The CDR3 protein is CSAERGGRRTDTQYF. DNA of the CDR3: TGCAGTGCCGAACGGGGGGGCCGTCGCACAGATACGCAGTATTTT.

This clonotype came up many times. The J gene is TRBJ1-1, the V gene TRBV5-1; D ambiguous. The V and J ends lost 1 base and 4 bases respectively, with 8 bases between them. From germline, CDR1 is SGHRS and CDR2 YFSETQ. The CDR3 loop spans 13 amino acids. The CDR3: CASSLQQSTEAFF. The CDR3 DNA sequence: TGCGCCAGCAGCTTGCAACAGAGCACTGAAGCTTTCTTT.

This clonotype was seen repeatedly, ten times or more. V usage is TRBV5-1 and J usage is TRBJ1-2; D ambiguous. This CDR3 spans 13 amino acids. Germline values: CDR1 SGHRS, CDR2 YFSETQ. V lost 0 bases and J lost 8, with 11 bases in between. CDR3: CASSLVGVEGYTF. In DNA form, the CDR3 reads TGCGCCAGCAGCTTGGTGGGAGTGGAGGGCTACACCTTC.

In its sample, this clonotype was seen many times. The rearrangement links TRBV20-1 to TRBJ2-7; D gene ambiguous. Per germline, CDR1 DFQATT and CDR2 SNEGSKA (reference sequence). This CDR3 spans 11 amino acids. The V end lost 0 bases, the J end lost 2 bases, and 2 bases lay between the germline ends. The DNA for the CDR3 is TGCAGTGCTAGAGATCCCTACGAGCAGTACTTC. Its translation is CSARDPYEQYF.

On this clonotype: A much larger clone differs by one base, so this may be a read error. This rearrangement joins TRBV20-1 to TRBJ2-1; D tentatively fits TRBD1 or TRBD2 (6 bases each). The germline CDR1 and CDR2 sequences are DFQATT and SNEGSKA (reference sequence). This CDR3 region has 15 residues. The CDR3 reads CSASPLGGGHNEEFF. CDR3 nucleotide sequence: TGCAGTGCTAGCCCCCTTGGAGGGGGACACAATGAGGAGTTCTTC.

This clonotype has more than one count but fewer than ten. This chain connects TRBV3-1 to TRBJ2-1, with 9 bases identical to TRBD2. With 1 base clipped from V and 6 bases from J, the junction kept 4 bases outside the gene matches. Per the germline V gene, CDR1 is LGHDT and CDR2 is YNNKEL (reference sequence). This CDR3 is built from 15 residues. In DNA, the CDR3 is TGTGCCAGCAGCCAAGGGCTAGCGGGGTTCAATGAGCAGTTCTTC. Translation gives CASSQGLAGFNEQFF.